The 24 T cell receptor beta chains given below trace back to one sample, sequenced in a study of blood T cell repertoires in COVID-19. Profiling relied on immunoSEQ multiplex PCR, and the TCRdb table lists in-frame clones only, not all of them. The sample carries approximately 130,000 clones, over 80% recorded once. The sequencing input was peripheral blood. The source is a man in his forties with active or convalescent COVID-19.

This clone was observed a single time. The rearrangement joins TRBV3-1 (or the pseudogene TRBV3-2) to TRBJ2-3; TRBD2 aligns across 7 bases. CDR1 is LGHDT, CDR2 YNNKEL, per germline (reference sequence). After removal of 10 bases from V and 0 bases from J, the junction contained 7 bases not matched to a gene. This CDR3 is built from 14 residues. The CDR3 bases are TGTGCCACCGATAGCGGGCTAAGCACAGATACGCAGTATTTT. It encodes CATDSGLSTDTQYF.

V usage is TRBV9 and J usage is TRBJ2-3; possibly TRBD2 for D (7 bases). Germline CDR1 and CDR2: SGDLS and YYNGEE. The CDR3 loop spans 18 amino acids. V was pared by 0 bases and J by 7 bases, with 24 bases between. The CDR3 region is CASSVATGGARVTYTQYF. DNA for the CDR3: TGTGCCAGCAGCGTAGCTACGGGGGGCGCGAGGGTTACGTATACGCAGTATTTT.

The V call is TRBV24-1, the J call TRBJ2-3, with 10 nucleotides matching TRBD1. The CDR3 runs 15 residues. Unmatched junction bases numbered 4, after V lost 4 bases and J lost 4 bases. Germline assignment: CDR1 KGHDR and CDR2 SFDVKD. CDR3 DNA: TGTGCCACCAGTGACGCCGGGACAGGGGCAGATACGCAGTATTTT. It yields the protein CATSDAGTGADTQYF.

The chain has TRBV5-6 and TRBJ1-2, with 9 bases aligning to TRBD1. J lost 0 bases, V lost 2 bases, and 5 bases had no gene match. The CDR3 has 16 amino acids. Germline V CDR1 and CDR2: SGHDT, YYEEEE. The CDR3 nucleotides are TGTGCCAGCAGCTTCCGGACAGGGGCCGCTAACTATGGCTACACCTTC. Translation: CASSFRTGAANYGYTF.

This chain links TRBV2 with TRBJ2-7; 13 nucleotides match TRBD2. The trim removed 7 bases at V and 3 bases at J, leaving 6 bases unmatched. Germline V gives CDR1 SNHLY, CDR2 FYNNEI. The CDR3 loop spans 15 amino acids. This CDR3 is CASNPWTSGGYEQYF. CDR3 sequence (DNA): TGTGCCAGCAATCCATGGACTAGCGGGGGCTACGAGCAGTACTTC. Variable domain in full (rest from reference TRBV2 and TRBJ2-7): EPEVTQTPSHQVTQMGQEVILRCVPISNHLYFYWYRQILGQKVEFLVSFYNNEISEKSEIFDDQFSVERPDGSNFTLKIRSTKLEDSAMYFCASNPWTSGGYEQYFGPGTRLTVT.

The sample holds one count of this clone. This chain uses TRBV12-3 or TRBV12-4 with TRBJ2-1; D is perhaps TRBD2 (7 bases). The CDR3 has 13 residues. V was shortened by 7 bases and J by 6 bases, with 13 bases between the two germline ends. The CDR3 bases are TGTGCCAGCATATTAAGGGGGGGCAATGAGCAGTTCTTC. Residues: CASILRGGNEQFF.

The V gene is TRBV5-1, the J gene TRBJ2-2; D gene unclear. CDR3 size: 15 residues. The V and J ends lost 5 bases and 4 bases respectively, with 15 bases between them. Germline V gene data show CDR1 as SGHRS and CDR2 as YFSETQ. The CDR3 reads CASRSTQPGTGELFF. CDR3 sequence (DNA): TGCGCCAGCAGGTCGACACAACCAGGCACCGGGGAGCTGTTTTTT.

The J gene is TRBJ2-3, the V gene TRBV3-1 (or the pseudogene TRBV3-2); D may be TRBD2 (6 bases). V was trimmed by 7 bases and J by 0 bases, leaving 17 bases between them. Germline CDR1 LGHDT, CDR2 YNNKEL (reference sequence). The CDR3 consists of 16 residues. CDR3 amino acids: CASTPGIAESTDTQYF. The CDR3 coding sequence is TGTGCCAGCACGCCCGGGATAGCGGAGAGCACAGATACGCAGTATTTT.

The V gene is TRBV5-1, the J gene TRBJ2-3; TRBD1 might be the D (6 bases). The CDR3 is 15 amino acids. V was cut by 10 bases and J by 0 bases, with 18 bases left in between. CDR1 is SGHRS and CDR2 is YFSETQ in the germline V gene. In DNA form, the CDR3 reads TGCGCCTGTCAGAAGGGGGACGGCAGCACAGATACGCAGTATTTT. Protein: CACQKGDGSTDTQYF. The full variable domain, rest sourced from reference TRBV5-1 and TRBJ2-3, is KAGVTQTPRYLIKTRGQQVTLSCSPISGHRSVSWYQQTPGQGLQFLFEYFSETQRNKGNFPGRFSGRQFSNSRSEMNVSTLELGDSALYLCACQKGDGSTDTQYFGPGTRLTVL.

The DNA for the CDR3 is TGTGCCATCAGTGAGTGGGGAGACACAGATACGCAGTATTTT. Encoded protein: CAISEWGDTDTQYF. The gene calls are TRBV10-3 and TRBJ2-3; D perhaps matches TRBD2 (5 bases). The CDR3 is 14 amino acids. V lost 1 base, J lost 2 bases, and 7 bases lay in between. Per the germline V gene, CDR1 is ENHRY and CDR2 is SYGVKD.

This clone was seen just once. V is TRBV5-1 and J is TRBJ1-5, with D maybe TRBD1 (5 bases). Trimming pared 4 bases from V and 4 bases from J, leaving 15 bases between. CDR3 length: 15 residues. The germline V gene encodes CDR1 SGHRS and CDR2 YFSETQ. CDR3 bases: TGCGCCAGCAGCGATGGGCAGGGTAGAAATCAGCCCCAGCATTTT. Translated: CASSDGQGRNQPQHF.

In the case of this clone: A read error may account for a junction end that differs from germline. The rearrangement uses TRBV7-7 and TRBJ2-2, with 13 bases fitting TRBD2. The CDR3 consists of 18 residues. Germline CDR1 SSHAT, CDR2 FNYEAQ (reference sequence). CDR3 loop: CASSSGTSGVTGTGELFF. In nucleotides, the CDR3 is TGTGCTAGCAGTTCCGGGACTAGCGGGGTGACTGGAACCGGGGAGCTGTTTTTT.

This clone has more than one count but fewer than ten. The chain recombines TRBV9 with TRBJ2-1; no reliable D call. The CDR3 is made up of 13 amino acids. V lost 10 bases, J lost 1 base, and 12 bases lay in between. From germline, CDR1 is SGDLS and CDR2 YYNGEE. CDR3 DNA: TGTGCCGGTACTCTCCCTTCCTACAATGAGCAGTTCTTC. Translation gives CAGTLPSYNEQFF. Using reference TRBV9 and TRBJ2-1 for the parts outside the CDR3, the full variable domain is DSGVTQTPKHLITATGQRVTLRCSPRSGDLSVYWYQQSLDQGLQFLIQYYNGEERAKGNILERFSAQQFPDLHSELNLSSLELGDSALYFCAGTLPSYNEQFFGPGTRLTVL.

V gene TRBV27 combines with J gene TRBJ1-5; the D is unclear. V shed 6 bases and J shed 1 base, with 13 bases lying between them. CDR1 is MNHEY and CDR2 is SMNVEV in the germline V gene (reference sequence). CDR3 size: 15 residues. The CDR3 is CASRQTTGSNQPQHF. The CDR3 DNA reads as TGTGCCAGCAGGCAAACAACGGGAAGCAATCAGCCCCAGCATTTT.

The CDR3 sequence: CASSTKTSGASHTQYF. The CDR3 DNA sequence: TGTGCCAGCAGCACGAAGACTAGCGGGGCATCCCATACGCAGTATTTT. V and J are TRBV11-3 and TRBJ2-3, with 11 bases that match TRBD2. Per the germline V gene, CDR1 is SGHNT and CDR2 is YENEEA. This CDR3 has 16 residues. V lost 5 bases and J lost 7; bases outside the gene matches: 11.

This clone was seen a few times. V gene TRBV5-1 combines with J gene TRBJ1-3; 7 bases are shared with TRBD1. The trim removed 5 bases at V and 2 bases at J, leaving 7 bases unmatched. The CDR3 sequence is 15 residues long. CDR1 and CDR2 (germline): SGHRS, YFSETQ. The CDR3 region is CASRFDRAAGNTIYF. The DNA of the CDR3 is TGCGCCAGCAGGTTTGACAGGGCAGCTGGAAACACCATATATTTT.

The rearrangement links TRBV2 to TRBJ1-5; D ambiguous. Trimming stripped 6 bases from V and 4 bases from J, with 10 bases between. The CDR3 contains 13 residues. Germline CDR1 reads SNHLY; CDR2 reads FYNNEI. In DNA form, the CDR3 reads TGTGCCAGCAGGGGAGGCAGAAATCAGCCCCAGCATTTT. Its translation: CASRGGRNQPQHF.

The gene calls are TRBV13 and TRBJ2-1; D is possibly TRBD1 (5 bases). This CDR3 has 15 residues. CDR1 and CDR2 from the germline V gene are PRHDT and FYEKMQ (reference sequence). V lost 3 bases, J lost 0 bases, and 9 bases lay in between. Here the CDR3 DNA reads TGTGCCAGCAGCTTGGGGCTGGGCTCCTACAATGAGCAGTTCTTC. Its protein is CASSLGLGSYNEQFF.

The chain is built from TRBV11-1 and TRBJ2-7; no firm D call. V was trimmed by 0 bases and J by 3 bases, leaving 6 bases between them. CDR1 and CDR2 (germline): SGHAT, FQDESV (reference sequence). The CDR3 runs 13 residues. Written as DNA, the CDR3 is TGTGCCAGCAGCTTAGCCAGGAACTACGAGCAGTACTTC. Translating gives CASSLARNYEQYF.

The V and J genes are TRBV30 and TRBJ1-6; D might be TRBD1 (5 bases). The CDR3 totals 15 residues. The V gene lost 4 bases and the J gene lost 4 bases, with 14 bases spanning the gap. Germline loops: CDR1 GTSNPN, CDR2 SVGIG (reference sequence). CDR3 sequence reads: CAWTSRQPYNSPLHF. As DNA, the CDR3 is TGTGCCTGGACCTCACGACAGCCATATAATTCACCCCTCCACTTT.

V gene TRBV6-5 combines with J gene TRBJ2-7, with 8 bases fitting TRBD2. The germline V gene has CDR1 MNHEY and CDR2 SVGAGI. This CDR3 is built from 13 residues. The trim removed 7 bases at V and 7 bases at J, leaving 9 bases unmatched. Here the CDR3 reads CASKGLVSEEQYF. The CDR3 nucleotides are TGTGCCAGCAAGGGACTAGTATCTGAGGAGCAGTACTTC.

The V gene is TRBV5-4, the J gene TRBJ2-2; D possibly matches TRBD1 or TRBD2 (6 bases each). V shed 4 bases and J shed 0 bases, with 10 bases lying between them. The germline V gene encodes CDR1 SGHNT and CDR2 YYREEE (reference sequence). This CDR3 contains 15 residues. In DNA form, the CDR3 reads TGTGCCAGCAGCGTGGGGGGCCCGAACACCGGGGAGCTGTTTTTT. Residues: CASSVGGPNTGELFF.

The J gene is TRBJ2-1, the V gene TRBV9, with D perhaps TRBD1 (6 bases). Germline loops: CDR1 SGDLS, CDR2 YYNGEE. The CDR3 length is 15 residues. V was clipped by 3 bases and J by 0 bases, with 10 bases between them. In nucleotides, the CDR3 is TGTGCCAGCAGCGAGGGACAAAGCTCCTACAATGAGCAGTTCTTC. Protein: CASSEGQSSYNEQFF.

This clone has only a few counts. The rearrangement joins TRBV3-1 (or the pseudogene TRBV3-2) to TRBJ1-2; D remains ambiguous. CDR3 length equals 13 residues. Trimming cost V 6 bases and J 5 bases, with 13 bases left between them. Per the germline V gene, CDR1 is LGHDT and CDR2 is YNNKEL (reference sequence). The CDR3 protein is CASRPSGSYGYTF. The CDR3 nucleotides read TGTGCCAGCAGGCCTTCTGGGAGTTATGGCTACACCTTC.